A selection of T cell receptor beta chains follows, all from one sample in a study of multiple sclerosis patients with progressive multifocal leukoencephalopathy. The data were produced by immunoSEQ multiplex PCR, yet TCRdb's version contains in-frame clones alone and is incomplete. The table records under 30,000 clones, around 91% of them present only once. The sequencing here drew on PBMCs, taken from a patient treated with natalizumab. The receptor source for this set is a human donor with multiple sclerosis. Both conserved end residues are part of each CDR3. The D gene is left open where the match is weak. Expanded clones are given a class, and other clones once, few, many or no size at all.

D gene,J gene,V gene,clone size,CDR3 protein
.,TRBJ2-6,TRBV4-1,.,CASSHTVGSGANVLTF
.,TRBJ2-2,TRBV9,.,CASSTGFITGELFF
TRBD1,TRBJ2-6,TRBV19,.,CASSGQGSGANVLTF
.,TRBJ2-2,TRBV6-4,.,CASSDGSGGHGELFF
.,TRBJ2-2,TRBV2,.,CASTFLDRNTGELFF
.,TRBJ2-1,TRBV9,.,CASSASPGHSSYNEQFF
TRBD2,TRBJ2-5,TRBV9,.,CASSVEWEGETQYF
.,TRBJ2-1,TRBV6-1,.,CASSEAPTQFF
TRBD2,TRBJ2-2,TRBV4-3,.,CASSPALLAGGRNTGELFF
.,TRBJ2-7,TRBV27,.,CASGRGEQYF
TRBD1,TRBJ1-1,TRBV10-1,.,CASSERQGAGTEAFF
.,TRBJ1-2,TRBV6-1,.,CASSEAGGGRVYGYTF
TRBD1,TRBJ2-5,TRBV2,.,CASLGDRGSETQYF
.,TRBJ1-2,TRBV6-6,.,CASSPNRQARGYTF
.,TRBJ2-2,TRBV10-3,.,CAISEDGNTGELFF
.,TRBJ1-4,TRBV9,.,CASSDPPAEKLFF
.,TRBJ1-2,TRBV5-1,.,CASSLEGVSANYGYTF
.,TRBJ1-6,TRBV5-4,.,CASMSRAEGSPLHF
.,TRBJ1-5,TRBV7-2,.,CASSLYAGAVNQPQHF
TRBD1,TRBJ1-2,TRBV9,.,CASSVADRGADYGYTF
TRBD2,TRBJ2-3,TRBV19,.,CASSSPLAFIPDTQYF
.,TRBJ1-1,TRBV19,.,CASSGRGKEAFF
TRBD1,TRBJ1-1,TRBV4-2,.,CASLGGSGAFF
TRBD1,TRBJ1-2,TRBV5-1,.,CASSILTGVDGYTF
.,TRBJ2-7,TRBV20-1,.,CSAQTDEQYF
.,TRBJ2-7,TRBV9,.,CASSPLGRYEQYF
.,TRBJ2-6,TRBV6-1,.,CASSEAPVSGANVLTF
.,TRBJ1-4,TRBV6-1,once,CASKQGTGEKLFF
.,TRBJ1-1,TRBV4-1,.,CASSRGTEAFF
.,TRBJ2-7,TRBV18,.,CASSTGYEQYF
.,TRBJ2-6,TRBV11-2,.,CASSGTLNVLTF
.,TRBJ1-2,TRBV28,.,CASRGDYGYTF
.,TRBJ1-2,TRBV7-9,.,CASSLRNASYGYTF
.,TRBJ1-4,TRBV4-1,.,CASSQGGDTYPGLFF
.,TRBJ2-2,TRBV6-5,.,CASRSFERSTGELFF
.,TRBJ1-1,TRBV11-2,.,CASSLETTEAFF
.,TRBJ1-2,TRBV9,.,CASSVFSGTGYGYTF
.,TRBJ1-6,TRBV7-9,.,CASSFDLTLHF
.,TRBJ1-4,TRBV14,.,CASSQGDGPNEKLFF
TRBD1,TRBJ1-2,TRBV7-9,.,CASSRGTGHSSEPNYGYTF
TRBD1,TRBJ1-3,TRBV7-9,.,CASSHRDRGTIYF
TRBD1,TRBJ1-3,TRBV7-6,.,CASSRRELGDRGNTIYF
TRBD1,.,TRBV5-1,.,CASSLGGTGRYEQYF
TRBD1,TRBJ1-2,TRBV7-2,.,CASSYGQGSGGYTF
.,TRBJ1-1,TRBV7-8,.,CASSQGSYRDTEAFF